The clone carrying this TCR beta chain came up once. Its target is unknown. Other DNA sequences of this sample code for an identical CDR3. Selected positively for CCR7 and CD45RO-negative, naive CD8 cells excluded terminally differentiated effector memory CD45RA+ cells. The data are from a study of shared clonotypes between healthy human individuals. Study in general: Samples came from a couple of female and a few male donors aged 18 to 49. A donor's plate count was three for CD4 naive and three for CD4 memory; CD8 naive had two and CD8 memory one. Study-wide points: Naive subsets, compared against memory subsets, generally had larger estimated richness values. Naive CD4 clonotype sharing across a handful of donors was about 5%.

Produced via immunoSEQ multiplex PCR; TCRdb's table is partial and in-frame only. This sample has about 1.9 million clones, with 80% to 95% found just once. Trimming left V 2 bases short and J 4 bases short, with 8 bases between. Germline CDR1 is LNHDA and CDR2 is SQIVND (reference sequence). The CDR3 runs to 13 residues. The chain carries TRBV19 and TRBJ1-1; no clear D. This receptor was obtained from a man between 18 and 29 years old in good health. Some clones in this sample may be carry-over from other donors' samples. The sequenced sample consisted of naive CD8+ T cells from PBMCs. The CDR3 DNA reads TGTGCCAGTAGTATACCCGGGAGCACTGAAGCTTTCTTT. Amino acids: CASSIPGSTEAFF.